This T cell receptor (beta chain) was sequenced during a study of tumor and adjacent non-tumor tissue in lung cancer. General study results and limits: Significantly higher TCR diversity was found in tumor than normal lung.

CDR1 is SGHVS, CDR2 FQNEAQ, per germline. This CDR3 has 15 amino acids. The trim removed 9 bases at V and 0 bases at J, leaving 5 bases unmatched. This sample's RNA came from whole unsorted tissue. A modified ARM-PCR protocol with three rounds of nested PCR amplified TCRbeta. TCRdb used MiXCR to reprocess the multiplex PCR reads, holding one entry per CDR3 protein. The profile shows over 100,000 distinct CDR3 sequences, roughly 77% of them singletons. About this clonotype itself: Its specificity is unknown.

The rearrangement uses TRBV7-8 and TRBJ2-3; TRBD2 matches 11 bases. Source material: lung tumor tissue. The source of this sequence is a woman between 55 and 75 years old with non-small cell lung cancer. CDR3 loop: CARSVAGGSTDTQYF. CDR3 sequence (DNA): TGTGCCAGAAGCGTAGCGGGGGGGAGCACAGATACGCAGTATTTT.